Listed below are T cell receptor beta chains from one sample, sequenced in a study of blood T cell repertoires in COVID-19. TCRdb's copy holds only in-frame clones and misses some; the assay was immunoSEQ multiplex PCR. This sample carries around 260,000 clones, more than 80% of them seen once, and the ten largest clones take 0.9% to 1.2%. Material: PBMCs or T cells enriched from blood (not recorded which). Receptors originate from a woman in her 30s who had recovered from COVID-19. Each CDR3 is given with its conserved first and last residue.

cdr3_length j_call v_call cdr3_aa
15 TRBJ2-2 TRBV6-2/TRBV6-3 CASSPLAGGAGELFF
10 TRBJ1-1 TRBV28 CASRFGEAFF
12 TRBJ2-7 TRBV9 CASSPFSYEQYF
17 TRBJ1-1 TRBV5-1 CASSSDAQGPKNTEAFF
13 TRBJ2-5 TRBV5-1 CASTGTAQETQYF
14 TRBJ1-2 TRBV21-1 CASSTREGVDGYTF
12 TRBJ2-7 TRBV7-8 CASSLQNYEQYF
14 TRBJ2-2 TRBV7-2 CASSFLRVAGELFF
11 TRBJ2-1 TRBV10-3 CAIQGGVEQFF
15 TRBJ2-7 TRBV28 CASSLGQGVAYEQYF
15 TRBJ2-7 TRBV28 CASSAPGQGTYEQYF
16 TRBJ2-3 TRBV27 CASTPLPGLRTDTQYF
16 TRBJ2-1 TRBV12-5 CASAPSLASGYNEQFF
15 TRBJ2-1 TRBV28 CASSPHQERAREQFF
15 TRBJ2-1 TRBV7-2 CASSLAAGTYNEQFF
15 TRBJ2-7 TRBV5-8 CASSLYRDRVHEQYF
13 TRBJ1-1 TRBV6-5 CASRDPGQLEAFF
16 TRBJ2-5 TRBV4-1 CASSQEGGRGGGTQYF
15 TRBJ1-5 TRBV7-3 CASGRSGEPDQPQHF
14 TRBJ1-2 TRBV5-6 CASSLSAGLYGYTF
14 TRBJ2-7 TRBV27 CASSRQREFHEQYF
17 TRBJ1-2 TRBV7-2 CASSLTGALRRGYGYTF
13 TRBJ1-2 TRBV19 CASSIPHGGGYTF
16 TRBJ1-1 TRBV7-9 CASSSWTGKLNTEAFF
13 TRBJ1-2 TRBV12-3/TRBV12-4 CASRIYSNYGYTF
13 TRBJ1-5 TRBV19 CASSFQKYQPQHF
16 TRBJ2-3 TRBV11-1 CASTRPDPSIPDTQYF
14 TRBJ2-3 TRBV6-5 CASLDRGRTDTQYF
16 TRBJ1-1 TRBV7-9 CASSFQPRPENTEAFF
14 TRBJ1-2 TRBV28 CASSTGQGAYGYTF
14 TRBJ1-3 TRBV19 CASRYTGAGNTIYF
13 TRBJ2-1 TRBV7-9 CASSLATNNEQFF
14 TRBJ2-7 TRBV27 CASSPSRTEYEQYF
14 TRBJ2-7 TRBV28 CASSGSGGSYEQYF
13 TRBJ2-7 TRBV30 CAWSQRGGYEQYF
13 TRBJ2-1 TRBV9 CASTKTGVDEQFF
14 TRBJ2-4 TRBV5-8 CASSLGGAKNIQYF
15 TRBJ2-7 TRBV7-2 CASSPRGGQGYEQYF
12 TRBJ1-4 TRBV9 CASSAVDEKLFF
14 TRBJ1-1 TRBV28 CASRRLQTGAEAFF
18 TRBJ2-1 TRBV5-1 CASSPAGVGIGPLNEQFF
14 TRBJ2-3 TRBV6-2/TRBV6-3 CASSGRWEEDTQYF
15 TRBJ2-7 TRBV4-1 CASSQPGHEIYEQYF
15 TRBJ1-6 TRBV25-1 CASSEYLRSGFTLHF
14 TRBJ1-6 TRBV30 CASPRGPHNSPLHF
14 TRBJ2-3 TRBV5-5 CASSFRGGTDTQYF
13 TRBJ2-5 TRBV5-8 CASSYGQKETQYF
12 TRBJ1-2 TRBV5-1 CASSQATYGYTF
16 TRBJ2-2 TRBV9 CASSVSVAANTGELFF
14 TRBJ2-7 TRBV24-1 CATSPGTGYYEQYF
18 TRBJ2-6 TRBV9 CASSVWAGSLSGANVLTF
15 TRBJ2-1 TRBV7-2 CASSTGLAGINEQFF
15 TRBJ2-1 TRBV27 CASSDGTSGEDEQFF
19 TRBJ2-3 TRBV19 CASSPGLAGWGGSTDTQYF